The 30 T cell receptor beta chains in this list originate from one sample, sequenced in a study of CD8 T cells in ankylosing spondylitis. Findings of the study overall: Apparently characteristic of ankylosing spondylitis blood was a TCR beta motif (eight highly homologous variants).

Their antigens remain unidentified. A single record per CDR3 protein comes from TCRdb applying MiXCR to the 5' RACE reads. The data hold under 850,000 distinct CDR3 sequences, with roughly 20% observed a single time. Source material: blood, either unsorted or a sorted T cell fraction (not recorded which). The receptors originated from a male donor with ankylosing spondylitis.

The chain combines TRBV5-1 with TRBJ2-2, with D uncertain. Germline CDR1 and CDR2: SGHRS and YFSETQ. Trimming shortened V by 4 bases and J by 0 bases, and 7 bases separated the two germline ends. The CDR3 length is 14 residues. The CDR3 DNA sequence: TGCGCCAGCAGCATCGCGCCGAACACCGGGGAGCTGTTTTTT. Translating it yields CASSIAPNTGELFF.

About this clonotype: An end of the junction does not agree with germline; a read error may underlie this. The CDR3: CCARDTGGTFGETQYF. The DNA for the CDR3 is TGCTGTGCTAGAGATACGGGAGGGACCTTCGGAGAGACCCAGTACTTC. This rearrangement joins TRBV20-1 to TRBJ2-5; the match to TRBD2 covers 8 bases. This CDR3 comprises 16 residues. Looked up from germline, CDR1 is DFQATT and CDR2 is SNEGSKA (reference sequence).

This rearrangement joins TRBV29-1 to TRBJ1-1; no clear D. The germline CDR1 and CDR2 sequences are SQVTM and ANQGSEA. The V gene lost 3 bases and the J gene lost 2 bases, with 4 bases spanning the gap. The CDR3 extends over 11 amino acids. The chain's CDR3 is CSVDANTEAFF. The CDR3 nucleotides are TGCAGCGTTGATGCTAACACTGAAGCTTTCTTT.

This clonotype was observed at least ten times. V gene TRBV7-2 combines with J gene TRBJ1-2, with unresolved D. The CDR3 loop spans 12 amino acids. Germline assignment: CDR1 SGHTA and CDR2 FQGNSA. V gave up 5 bases and J gave up 3 bases, with 7 bases separating them. The CDR3 DNA is TGTGCCAGCAGCAACATGGACTATGGCTACACCTTC. Residues: CASSNMDYGYTF.

This clonotype was seen only a few times. The chain links TRBV9 to TRBJ1-1; TRBD1 agrees at 10 bases. Germline trimming cut 3 bases from V and 5 bases from J; bases unmatched to any gene: 7. The CDR3 has 15 residues. Germline CDR1 reads SGDLS; CDR2 reads YYNGEE. This chain's CDR3 is CASSDRTGQGTEAFF. CDR3 sequence (DNA): TGTGCCAGCAGCGACCGGACGGGACAGGGGACTGAAGCTTTCTTT.

The chain employs TRBV9 and TRBJ1-2; maybe TRBD1 (6 bases). The CDR3 is made up of 13 amino acids. Trimming shortened V by 2 bases and J by 7 bases, and 12 bases separated the two germline ends. The V gene's germline CDR1 is SGDLS and CDR2 YYNGEE. CDR3 protein: CASSVGGGFGYTF. DNA of the CDR3: TGTGCCAGCAGCGTGGGAGGGGGATTTGGCTACACCTTC.

The J gene is TRBJ2-7, the V gene TRBV15, with TRBD1 matching 7 bases. Germline loops: CDR1 LNHNV, CDR2 YYDKDF (reference sequence). This CDR3 region has 15 residues. V was pared by 5 bases and J by 5 bases, with 12 bases of the junction left unmatched. The CDR3 DNA reads TGTGCCACCAGCCCCGATAAGACAGGGTCCGACGAGCAGTACTTC. Amino acids: CATSPDKTGSDEQYF.

The chain is built from TRBV2 and TRBJ2-3; TRBD1 aligns across 7 bases. The germline V gene has CDR1 SNHLY and CDR2 FYNNEI. This CDR3 region has 14 residues. V lost 7 bases and J lost 4; bases outside the gene matches: 8. The CDR3 reads CASTQQGMPDTQYF. The CDR3 region has the DNA TGTGCCAGCACTCAACAGGGGATGCCAGATACGCAGTATTTT.

The V and J genes are TRBV2 and TRBJ1-4; D unclear. Looked up from germline, CDR1 is SNHLY and CDR2 is FYNNEI. This CDR3 spans 14 amino acids. Trimming pared 1 base from V and 4 bases from J, leaving 7 bases between. In DNA form, the CDR3 reads TGTGCCAGCAGTGAAGAACAGTATAATGAAAAACTGTTTTTT. Amino acid sequence: CASSEEQYNEKLFF.

This chain joins TRBV2 and TRBJ2-3; 10 bases fit TRBD1. With V trimmed by 4 bases and J by 4 bases, 8 bases remained unmatched. Germline CDR1 is SNHLY and CDR2 is FYNNEI. The CDR3 is made up of 16 amino acids. The CDR3 here is CASSGGDRGPADTQYF. The CDR3 DNA reads TGTGCCAGCAGTGGAGGAGACAGGGGGCCAGCAGATACGCAGTATTTT. The complete variable domain, with remaining parts taken from reference TRBV2 and TRBJ2-3, reads EPEVTQTPSHQVTQMGQEVILRCVPISNHLYFYWYRQILGQKVEFLVSFYNNEISEKSEIFDDQFSVERPDGSNFTLKIRSTKLEDSAMYFCASSGGDRGPADTQYFGPGTRLTVL.

This CDR3 reads CASSRQGGRETQYF. The CDR3 region has the DNA TGTGCCAGCAGCCGACAGGGGGGAAGGGAGACCCAGTACTTC. The chain carries TRBV5-6 and TRBJ2-5; 9 positions match TRBD1. The germline V gene has CDR1 SGHDT and CDR2 YYEEEE. The V segment lost 4 bases and the J segment 5 bases; nucleotides outside the gene matches: 6. CDR3 length: 14 amino acids.

The chain couples TRBV12-3 or TRBV12-4 to TRBJ1-5; D is possibly TRBD1 (5 bases). With 3 bases removed from V and 5 bases from J, the gap between germline ends came to 11 bases. This CDR3 comprises 14 residues. CDR3 in DNA: TGTGCCAGCAGTTTCCGGGGGGTAGATCAGCCCCAGCATTTT. Protein sequence: CASSFRGVDQPQHF.

The chain employs TRBV4-1 and TRBJ1-6, with D perhaps matching TRBD1 (5 bases). Germline V gene lookup returns CDR1 MGHRA and CDR2 YSYEKL. V was cut by 0 bases and J by 5 bases, with 8 bases left in between. The CDR3 sequence is 15 residues long. DNA of the CDR3: TGCGCCAGCAGCCAAGATGGGGCCGATAATTCACCCCTCCACTTT. Amino acid sequence: CASSQDGADNSPLHF.

This clonotype appeared a few times. V usage is TRBV3-1 and J usage is TRBJ2-7; perhaps TRBD2 as D (5 bases). V lost 4 bases and J 6 bases, leaving 13 bases between the germline ends. CDR1 is LGHDT, CDR2 YNNKEL, per germline (reference sequence). The CDR3 loop spans 13 amino acids. CDR3 bases: TGTGCCAGCAGCCGACTACAGAATTCCGAGCAGTACTTC. This codes for CASSRLQNSEQYF.

In this sample, this clonotype turned up a few times. The chain joins TRBV28 to TRBJ2-6; the match to TRBD2 covers 7 bases. Germline V gene lookup returns CDR1 MDHEN and CDR2 SYDVKM. Trimming took 2 bases from V and 6 from J; bases not matched to a gene: 7. This CDR3 contains 16 residues. As DNA, the CDR3 is TGTGCCAGCAGTTTAAACGGCGGGAGCTTGGCCAACGTCCTGACTTTC. It encodes CASSLNGGSLANVLTF.

The V call is TRBV2, the J call TRBJ1-5; 9 positions match TRBD1. CDR1 is SNHLY and CDR2 is FYNNEI in the germline V gene. Unmatched junction bases numbered 7, after V lost 6 bases and J lost 7 bases. The CDR3 is 14 amino acids. CDR3 in DNA: TGTGCCAGCAGGGACGGACAGGGGAACCAGCCCCAGCATTTT. Encoded protein: CASRDGQGNQPQHF.

This chain connects TRBV10-2 to TRBJ2-1, with 11 bases that match TRBD2. After removal of 5 bases from V and 3 bases from J, the junction contained 6 bases not matched to a gene. This CDR3 region has 16 residues. Per the germline V gene, CDR1 is WSHSY and CDR2 is SAAADI. The CDR3, as DNA: TGCGCCAGCAGTATCTTAGCGGGGGGGAACTACAATGAGCAGTTCTTC. The encoded protein is CASSILAGGNYNEQFF.

The CDR3: CASDSQQGKRSGNTIYF. The CDR3 DNA sequence: TGCGCCAGCGACTCCCAACAGGGGAAGAGGTCTGGAAACACCATATATTTT. This sequence joins TRBV23-1 and TRBJ1-3, with TRBD1 identical over 7 bases. TRBV23-1 is labeled an ORF, and its function is uncertain. The CDR3 contains 17 residues. V was clipped by 8 bases and J by 1 base; unmatched bases: 14.

In its sample, this clonotype was seen many times. The chain is built from TRBV29-1 and TRBJ2-2; TRBD1 matches at 8 bases. V shed 4 bases and J 0 bases; nucleotides not matched to a gene: 1. There are 14 residues in the CDR3. Germline V gives CDR1 SQVTM, CDR2 ANQGSEA. The CDR3 reads CSVVTGANTGELFF. CDR3 DNA sequence: TGCAGCGTTGTGACAGGGGCGAACACCGGGGAGCTGTTTTTT.

This clonotype was seen only a few times. This chain joins TRBV19 and TRBJ1-2; TRBD1 matches 8 bases. The V and J ends lost 7 bases and 7 bases, in that order; junction bases with no gene match: 11. CDR1 and CDR2 (germline): LNHDA, SQIVND (reference sequence). The CDR3 consists of 14 residues. The CDR3 loop is CASIRTGSGSGYTF. For the CDR3, the DNA is TGTGCCAGTATTCGGACAGGGAGTGGCAGTGGCTACACCTTC. The full variable domain, completed using reference TRBV19 and TRBJ1-2, is DGGITQSPKYLFRKEGQNVTLSCEQNLNHDAMYWYRQDPGQGLRLIYYSQIVNDFQKGDIAEGYSVSREKKESFPLTVTSAQKNPTAFYLCASIRTGSGSGYTFGSGTRLTVV.

V is TRBV20-1 and J is TRBJ2-7; 9 nucleotides agree with TRBD2. Germline lookup yields CDR1 DFQATT and CDR2 SNEGSKA (reference sequence). The CDR3 covers 20 residues. Unmatched junction bases numbered 21, after V lost 0 bases and J lost 3 bases. The CDR3 sequence: CSARDIGMFSGGRANYEQYF. The CDR3 region has the DNA TGCAGTGCTAGAGATATTGGAATGTTCTCTGGCGGGAGGGCGAACTACGAGCAGTACTTC.

The table lists this clonotype with a few counts. The chain has TRBV28 and TRBJ2-7; no clear D. This CDR3 contains 15 residues. Germline-derived CDR1 and CDR2 are MDHEN and SYDVKM. With 5 bases removed from V and 6 bases from J, the gap between germline ends came to 20 bases. The CDR3: CASSLSLGKVGEQYF. The CDR3 nucleotides are TGTGCCAGCAGTCTTAGTTTGGGGAAAGTTGGCGAGCAGTACTTC.

The chain is built from TRBV20-1 and TRBJ1-1; no definite D call. V was cut by 0 bases and J by 0 bases, with 11 bases left in between. CDR1 and CDR2 from the germline V gene are DFQATT and SNEGSKA (reference sequence). The CDR3 consists of 15 residues. The CDR3: CSARDRRQMNTEAFF. The CDR3 region has the DNA TGCAGTGCTAGAGATCGCCGCCAGATGAACACTGAAGCTTTCTTT.

This clonotype has just a few counts. This chain uses TRBV25-1 with TRBJ2-7; D not resolved. V lost 0 bases to trimming and J lost 2 bases, with 11 bases between them. CDR3 length equals 15 residues. The V gene's germline CDR1 is MGHDK and CDR2 SYGVNS. The CDR3 sequence: CASSEYKTEAYEQYF. CDR3 nucleotides: TGTGCCAGCAGTGAATATAAGACCGAGGCCTACGAGCAGTACTTC.

This clonotype has more than one count but fewer than ten. V and J are TRBV4-1 and TRBJ2-1; the match to TRBD2 covers 13 bases. The CDR3 runs 16 residues. With V trimmed by 1 base and J by 9 bases, 6 bases remained unmatched. Germline V gene sequence: CDR1 MGHRA, CDR2 YSYEKL. The CDR3 nucleotides read TGCGCCAGCAGCCAAGTAGCTAGGACTAGCGGGGGTGAGCAGTTCTTC. Translation: CASSQVARTSGGEQFF.

The chain couples TRBV3-1 to TRBJ1-4; 8 bases are shared with TRBD1. The CDR3 is 15 amino acids. Germline lookup yields CDR1 LGHDT and CDR2 YNNKEL (reference sequence). V shed 2 bases, J shed 3 bases, and the junction held 2 bases outside the gene matches. The DNA of the CDR3 is TGTGCCAGCAGCCAACAGGGGGCCTCTAATGAAAAACTGTTTTTT. This encodes CASSQQGASNEKLFF.

The chain joins TRBV4-1 to TRBJ2-7; D remains unclear. Trimming removed 6 bases at V and 5 bases at J, with 8 bases between. The CDR3 has 11 amino acids. Germline V gives CDR1 MGHRA, CDR2 YSYEKL. CDR3 amino acids: CASSQDHEQYF. The CDR3 DNA is TGCGCCAGCAGTCAGGACCACGAGCAGTACTTC.

The table lists this clonotype with a few counts. The chain is built from TRBV27 and TRBJ1-2; 7 bases align to TRBD1. The J segment lost 2 bases and the V segment lost 3 bases, leaving 6 bases of the junction unmatched. The CDR3 is 15 residues long. Germline V CDR1 and CDR2: MNHEY, SMNVEV (reference sequence). The chain's CDR3 is CASSFRTGPNYGYTF. CDR3 nucleotides: TGTGCCAGCAGTTTTCGGACAGGCCCGAACTATGGCTACACCTTC.

The chain recombines TRBV5-1 with TRBJ2-1; D possibly corresponds to TRBD2 (7 bases). Germline V lookup: CDR1 SGHRS, CDR2 YFSETQ. The length of the CDR3 is 16 residues. Trimming pared 2 bases from V and 7 bases from J, leaving 19 bases between. Written as DNA, the CDR3 is TGCGCCAGCAGCTTCACTACAGGGCACGGGGGGAATGAGCAGTTCTTC. It yields the protein CASSFTTGHGGNEQFF.

V usage is TRBV24-1 and J usage is TRBJ2-5; 7 bases map to TRBD2. Germline CDR1 KGHDR, CDR2 SFDVKD. The length of the CDR3 is 16 residues. J gave up 3 bases and V 0 bases, and 6 bases lay outside the gene matches. The CDR3 DNA reads TGTGCCACCAGTGATTTGGGGCTAGCGGACGAAGAGACCCAGTACTTC. Translating it yields CATSDLGLADEETQYF.